This record covers a single T cell receptor (beta chain). Its antigen remains unknown. The source of the sample is a study of OX40 agonist ivuxolimab in advanced cancers. Study at large: Dose-escalation patients had hepatocellular carcinoma, melanoma, renal cell or head and neck cancer. Findings of the study overall: The CD4+ and CD8+ T cells in the blood had expanded clonally by week 6 at 0.1 to 3.0 mg/kg. Still undetermined is the antigen specificity of the expanded peripheral T cells.

Only in-frame clones appear in the TCRdb table, and some are missing; sequencing was by immunoSEQ multiplex PCR. This repertoire shows about 75,000 clones, roughly 85% found once; its top ten account for about 17%. CDR3 length equals 14 residues. CDR1 is MNHNS, CDR2 SASEGT, per germline. The V gene lost 10 bases and the J gene lost 1 base, with 17 bases spanning the gap. The clonotype was recovered from an adult with an advanced solid tumor such as melanoma, head and neck, liver or kidney cancer. This sample comprised CD4+ or CD8+ T cells sorted from blood, obtained in a trial of the OX40 agonist ivuxolimab. J is TRBJ2-7 and V is TRBV6-1, with D possibly called TRBD1 or TRBD2 (5 bases each). In DNA, the CDR3 is TGTGCCACCGATGAGGGGACGGGGTCCTACGAGCAGTACTTC. Its protein product is CATDEGTGSYEQYF.